This TCR beta chain was retrieved from a study of blood T cell repertoires in COVID-19. Overall study: The samples span acute and convalescent COVID-19 from the United States, Italy and Spain.

Trimming cost V 6 bases and J 6 bases; bases outside gene matches: 9. The CDR3 contains 14 residues. CDR1 and CDR2 from the germline V gene are LGHDT and YNNKEL (reference sequence). Across 24 US areas, participants ranged in age from roughly 18 to 95 years. In Cohort 3, a recovered donor had either two negative PCRs, clearance, or symptom resolution. TCRdb keeps only in-frame clones here, not all; method: immunoSEQ multiplex PCR. The sample lists around 400,000 clones, roughly four fifths occurring once. Material: PBMCs or T cells enriched from blood (not recorded which). This sequence originates from a woman in her forties or fifties who had recovered from COVID-19. The chain employs TRBV3-1 (or the pseudogene TRBV3-2) and TRBJ2-3; TRBD2 matches at 7 bases. The CDR3 DNA is TGTGCCAGCAGTCCCTTGGGAGGGGCCGATACGCAGTATTTT. Residues: CASSPLGGADTQYF.